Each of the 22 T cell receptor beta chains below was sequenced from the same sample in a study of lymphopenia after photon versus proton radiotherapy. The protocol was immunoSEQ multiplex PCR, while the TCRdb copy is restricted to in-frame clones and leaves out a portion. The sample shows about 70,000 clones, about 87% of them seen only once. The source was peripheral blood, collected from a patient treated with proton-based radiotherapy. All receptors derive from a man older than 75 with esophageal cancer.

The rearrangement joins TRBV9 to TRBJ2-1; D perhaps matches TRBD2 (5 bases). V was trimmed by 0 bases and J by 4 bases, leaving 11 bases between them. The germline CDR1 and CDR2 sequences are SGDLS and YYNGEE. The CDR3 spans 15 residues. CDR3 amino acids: CASSVDWPGYNEQFF. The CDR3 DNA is TGTGCCAGCAGCGTAGACTGGCCGGGGTACAATGAGCAGTTCTTC.

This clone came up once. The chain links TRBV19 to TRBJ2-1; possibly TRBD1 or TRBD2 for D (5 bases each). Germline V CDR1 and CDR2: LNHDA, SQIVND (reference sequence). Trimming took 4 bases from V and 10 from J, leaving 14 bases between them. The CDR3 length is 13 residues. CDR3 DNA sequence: TGTGCCAGTAGTAGGGACGTCGGCAGGGAGCAGTTCTTC. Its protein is CASSRDVGREQFF. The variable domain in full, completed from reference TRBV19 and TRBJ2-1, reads DGGITQSPKYLFRKEGQNVTLSCEQNLNHDAMYWYRQDPGQGLRLIYYSQIVNDFQKGDIAEGYSVSREKKESFPLTVTSAQKNPTAFYLCASSRDVGREQFFGPGTRLTVL.

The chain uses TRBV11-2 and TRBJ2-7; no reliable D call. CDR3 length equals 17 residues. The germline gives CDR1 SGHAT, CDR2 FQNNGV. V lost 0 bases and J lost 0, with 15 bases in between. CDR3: CASSLDSLAVSSYEQYF. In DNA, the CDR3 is TGTGCCAGCAGCTTAGACTCTTTGGCGGTCAGCTCCTACGAGCAGTACTTC.

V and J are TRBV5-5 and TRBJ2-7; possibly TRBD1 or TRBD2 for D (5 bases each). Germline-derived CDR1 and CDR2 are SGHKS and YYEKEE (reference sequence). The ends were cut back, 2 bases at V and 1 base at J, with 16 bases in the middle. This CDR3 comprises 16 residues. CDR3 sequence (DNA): TGTGCCAGCAGCTTTTCCGGGACCGAGGCATCCTACGAGCAGTACTTC. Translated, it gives CASSFSGTEASYEQYF.

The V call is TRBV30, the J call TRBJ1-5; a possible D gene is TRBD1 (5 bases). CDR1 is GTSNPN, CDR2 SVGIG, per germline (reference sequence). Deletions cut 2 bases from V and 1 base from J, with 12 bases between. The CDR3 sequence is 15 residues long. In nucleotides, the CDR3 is TGTGCCTGGAGTATGGGGGTTGCGAGCAATCAGCCCCAGCATTTT. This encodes CAWSMGVASNQPQHF.

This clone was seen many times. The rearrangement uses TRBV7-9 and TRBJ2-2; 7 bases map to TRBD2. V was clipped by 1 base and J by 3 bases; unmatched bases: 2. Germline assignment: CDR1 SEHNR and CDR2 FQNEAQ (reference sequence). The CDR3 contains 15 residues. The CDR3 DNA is TGTGCCAGCAGCTTAGTTAGCGGGTACACCGGGGAGCTGTTTTTT. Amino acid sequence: CASSLVSGYTGELFF.

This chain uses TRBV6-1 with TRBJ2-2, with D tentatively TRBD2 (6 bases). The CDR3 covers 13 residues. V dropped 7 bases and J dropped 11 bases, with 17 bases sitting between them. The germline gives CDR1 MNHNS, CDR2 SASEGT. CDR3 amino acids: CASTGQPGVELFF. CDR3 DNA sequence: TGTGCCAGCACCGGCCAACCGGGAGTAGAGCTGTTTTTT.

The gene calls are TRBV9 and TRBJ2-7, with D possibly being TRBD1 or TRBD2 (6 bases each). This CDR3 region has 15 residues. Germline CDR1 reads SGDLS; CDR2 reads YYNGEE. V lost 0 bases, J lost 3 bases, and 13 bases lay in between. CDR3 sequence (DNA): TGTGCCAGCAGCGTAGGGGGGGCCCTAGACTACGAGCAGTACTTC. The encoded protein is CASSVGGALDYEQYF.

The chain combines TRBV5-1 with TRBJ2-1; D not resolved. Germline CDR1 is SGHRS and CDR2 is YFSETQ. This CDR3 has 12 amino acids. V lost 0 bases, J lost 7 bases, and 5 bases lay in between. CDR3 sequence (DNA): TGCGCCAGCAGCTTGGGGCGTAATGAGCAGTTCTTC. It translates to CASSLGRNEQFF.

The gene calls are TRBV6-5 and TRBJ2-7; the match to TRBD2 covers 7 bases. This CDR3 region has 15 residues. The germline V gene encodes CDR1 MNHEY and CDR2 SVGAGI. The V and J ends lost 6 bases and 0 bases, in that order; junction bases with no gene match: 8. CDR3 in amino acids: CASRSGGSSSYEQYF. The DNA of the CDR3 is TGTGCCAGCAGATCGGGGGGTTCGAGCTCCTACGAGCAGTACTTC.

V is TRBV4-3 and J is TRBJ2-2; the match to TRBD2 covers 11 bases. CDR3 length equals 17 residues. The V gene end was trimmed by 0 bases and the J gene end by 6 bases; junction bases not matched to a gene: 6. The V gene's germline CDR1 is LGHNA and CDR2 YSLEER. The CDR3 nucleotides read TGCGCCAGCAGCCAAGATGGGCTAGCGGGAGGCTCCGGGGAGCTGTTTTTT. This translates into CASSQDGLAGGSGELFF.

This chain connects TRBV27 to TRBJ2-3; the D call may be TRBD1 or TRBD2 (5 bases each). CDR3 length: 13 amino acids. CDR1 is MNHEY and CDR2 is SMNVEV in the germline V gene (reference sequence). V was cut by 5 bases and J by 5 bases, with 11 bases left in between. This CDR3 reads CASSPGAVDTQYF. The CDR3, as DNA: TGTGCCAGCAGTCCCGGGGCAGTAGATACGCAGTATTTT.

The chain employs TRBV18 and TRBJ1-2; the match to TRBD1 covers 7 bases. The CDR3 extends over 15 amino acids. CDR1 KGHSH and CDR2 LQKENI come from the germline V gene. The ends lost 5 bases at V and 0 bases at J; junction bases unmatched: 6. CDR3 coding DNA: TGTGCCAGCTCAAGGGACAGAAGTTCTAACTATGGCTACACCTTC. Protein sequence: CASSRDRSSNYGYTF.

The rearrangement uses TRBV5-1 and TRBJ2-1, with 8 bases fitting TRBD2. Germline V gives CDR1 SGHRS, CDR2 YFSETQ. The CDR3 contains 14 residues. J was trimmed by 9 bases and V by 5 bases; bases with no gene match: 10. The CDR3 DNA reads TGCGCCAGCAGGAGTGACGGGAGGGCCACTGAGCAGTTCTTC. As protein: CASRSDGRATEQFF.

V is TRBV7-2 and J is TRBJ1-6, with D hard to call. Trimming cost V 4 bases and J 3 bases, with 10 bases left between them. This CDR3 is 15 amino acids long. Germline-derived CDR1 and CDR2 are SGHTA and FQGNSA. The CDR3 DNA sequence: TGTGCCAGCAGCTCCGTGGTGAGCTATAATTCACCCCTCCACTTT. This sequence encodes CASSSVVSYNSPLHF.

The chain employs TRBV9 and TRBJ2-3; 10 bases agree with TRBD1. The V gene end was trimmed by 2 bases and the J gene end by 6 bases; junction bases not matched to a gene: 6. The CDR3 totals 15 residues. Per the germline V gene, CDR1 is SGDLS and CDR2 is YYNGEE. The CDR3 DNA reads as TGTGCCAGCAGCGTCGGGACAGGGGCTATTGATACGCAGTATTTT. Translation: CASSVGTGAIDTQYF.

The CDR3 is CASSVLAGDNTDTQYF. CDR3 in DNA: TGTGCCAGCAGCGTACTAGCGGGAGATAACACAGATACGCAGTATTTT. The chain uses TRBV9 and TRBJ2-3; TRBD2 matches at 10 bases. This CDR3 has 16 residues. Germline V gives CDR1 SGDLS, CDR2 YYNGEE. The V segment lost 1 base and the J segment 2 bases; nucleotides outside the gene matches: 4.

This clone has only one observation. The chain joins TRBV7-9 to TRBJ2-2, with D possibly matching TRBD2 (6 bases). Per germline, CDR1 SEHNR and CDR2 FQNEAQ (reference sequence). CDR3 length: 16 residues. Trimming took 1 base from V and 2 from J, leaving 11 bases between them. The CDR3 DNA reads TGTGCCAGCAGCTTAGGGTCGGGAGATAACACCGGGGAGCTGTTTTTT. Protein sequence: CASSLGSGDNTGELFF.

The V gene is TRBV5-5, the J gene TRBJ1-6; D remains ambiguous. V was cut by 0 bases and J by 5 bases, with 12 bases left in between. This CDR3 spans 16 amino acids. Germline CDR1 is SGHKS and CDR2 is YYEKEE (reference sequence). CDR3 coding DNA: TGTGCCAGCAGCTTGGACCTGAGACGAGATAATTCACCCCTCCACTTT. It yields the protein CASSLDLRRDNSPLHF.

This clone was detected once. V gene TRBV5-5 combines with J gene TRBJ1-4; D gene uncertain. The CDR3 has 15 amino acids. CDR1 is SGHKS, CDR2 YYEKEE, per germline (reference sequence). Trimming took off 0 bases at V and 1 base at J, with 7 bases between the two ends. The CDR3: CASSLVGVTNEKLFF. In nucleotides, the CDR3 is TGTGCCAGCAGCTTGGTTGGGGTAACTAATGAAAAACTGTTTTTT.

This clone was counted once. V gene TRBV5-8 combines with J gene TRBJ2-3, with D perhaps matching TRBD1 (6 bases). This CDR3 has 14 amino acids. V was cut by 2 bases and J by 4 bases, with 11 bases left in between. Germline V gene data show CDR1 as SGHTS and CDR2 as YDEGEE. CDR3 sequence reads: CASSLSDSSDTQYF. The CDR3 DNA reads TGTGCCAGCAGCTTATCGGACAGCTCAGATACGCAGTATTTT.

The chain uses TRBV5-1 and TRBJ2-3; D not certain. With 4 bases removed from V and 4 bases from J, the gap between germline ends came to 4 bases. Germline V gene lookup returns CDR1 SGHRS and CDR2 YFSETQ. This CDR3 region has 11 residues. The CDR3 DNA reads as TGCGCCAGCAGCACCGCAGATACGCAGTATTTT. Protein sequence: CASSTADTQYF.